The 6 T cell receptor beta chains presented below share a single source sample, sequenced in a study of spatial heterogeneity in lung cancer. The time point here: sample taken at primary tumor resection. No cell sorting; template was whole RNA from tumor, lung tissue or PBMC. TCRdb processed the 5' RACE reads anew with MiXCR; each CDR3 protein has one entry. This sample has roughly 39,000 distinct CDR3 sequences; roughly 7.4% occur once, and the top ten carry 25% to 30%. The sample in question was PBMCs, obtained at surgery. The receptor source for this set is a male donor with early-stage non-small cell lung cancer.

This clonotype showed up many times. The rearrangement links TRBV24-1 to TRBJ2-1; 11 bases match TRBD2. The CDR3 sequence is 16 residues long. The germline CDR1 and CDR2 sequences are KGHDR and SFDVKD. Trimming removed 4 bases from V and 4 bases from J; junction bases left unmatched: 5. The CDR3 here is CATSDLTSGAYNEQFF. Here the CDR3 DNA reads TGTGCCACCAGTGACCTGACTAGCGGGGCTTACAATGAGCAGTTCTTC.

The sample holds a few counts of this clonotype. The CDR3 DNA sequence: TGCAGTGCTAGATTTACTGGTGGTGATCCTGAAGCTTTCTTT. Its protein product is CSARFTGGDPEAFF. This sequence joins TRBV20-1 and TRBJ1-1; the D is unclear. Germline V gives CDR1 DFQATT, CDR2 SNEGSKA (reference sequence). The CDR3 runs 14 residues. The V and J ends lost 2 bases and 6 bases respectively, with 16 bases between them.

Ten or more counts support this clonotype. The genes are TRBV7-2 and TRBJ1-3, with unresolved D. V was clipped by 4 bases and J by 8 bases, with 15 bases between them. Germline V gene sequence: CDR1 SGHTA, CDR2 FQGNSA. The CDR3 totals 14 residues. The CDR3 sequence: CASSYIHRGDTIYF. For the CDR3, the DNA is TGTGCCAGCAGCTATATACACCGGGGAGACACCATATATTTT.

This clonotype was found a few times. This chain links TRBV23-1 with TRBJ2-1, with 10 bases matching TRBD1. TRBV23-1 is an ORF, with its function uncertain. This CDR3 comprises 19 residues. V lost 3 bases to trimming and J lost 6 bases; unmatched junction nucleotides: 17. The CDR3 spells CASSHPGQGCPTVANEQFF. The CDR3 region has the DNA TGCGCCAGCAGTCACCCGGGACAGGGGTGCCCTACGGTCGCCAATGAGCAGTTCTTC.

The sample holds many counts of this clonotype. In DNA form, the CDR3 reads TGTGCCAGCAGCTCCGACACTGAAGCTTTCTTT. Protein: CASSSDTEAFF. The J gene is TRBJ1-1, the V gene TRBV13; D is unclear. CDR3 length equals 11 residues. CDR1 is PRHDT, CDR2 FYEKMQ, per germline (reference sequence). V was shortened by 4 bases and J by 3 bases, with 3 bases between the two germline ends.

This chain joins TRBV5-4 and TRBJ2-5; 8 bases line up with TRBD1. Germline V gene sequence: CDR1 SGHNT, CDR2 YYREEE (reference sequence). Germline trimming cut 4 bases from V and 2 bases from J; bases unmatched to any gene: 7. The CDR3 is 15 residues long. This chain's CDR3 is CASSPATGEQETQYF. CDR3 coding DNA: TGTGCCAGCAGCCCTGCGACAGGGGAGCAAGAGACCCAGTACTTC.